What follows is one T cell receptor (beta chain) and its context. Its antigen is as yet unknown. Germline-derived CDR1 and CDR2 are WSHSY and SAAADI. Trimming removed 7 bases from V and 0 bases from J, with 7 bases in between. The CDR3 length is 12 residues. Unique molecular identifiers were present in the TCR beta cDNA libraries. A population of about 1 to 11 million T cells gave rise to 400,000 to 550,000 cDNA molecules. TCRdb re-derived calls from the PCR reads in MiXCR, one entry per CDR3 protein. The sample holds some 890,000 distinct CDR3 sequences, roughly 58% seen once. The record originates from a study of post-analysis software for immune sequencing data. Study context: Relapsing-remitting, secondary progressive and progressive-relapsing multiple sclerosis courses were included.

Study-level findings and limits: Strong co-clustering by F measure linked samples that shared a preparation batch. Relative to controls, patients had about 5 TRBV segments at higher frequency, with TRBV5-6, TRBV5-1 and TRBV20-1 among these. Multiple sclerosis patients had significantly lower normalized Chao1 diversity than controls.

This TCR came from a girl aged 5-17 years with multiple sclerosis. The J gene is TRBJ2-7, the V gene TRBV10-2; D gene ambiguous. Sequenced material: blood. The CDR3 loop is CASTKLSYEQYF. CDR3 nucleotides: TGCGCCAGCACAAAACTCTCCTACGAGCAGTACTTC.